The clone carrying this T cell receptor (beta chain) was detected only once. These data belong to a study of chemoradiotherapy in HPV16-positive cancers. V lost 4 bases and J lost 0, with 10 bases in between. The CDR3 spans 15 residues. CDR1 is MNHNY and CDR2 is SVGAGI in the germline V gene (reference sequence). TCRdb's table, derived via immunoSEQ multiplex PCR, lists solely in-frame clones and lacks some. The sample lists about 17,000 clones, 90% occurring once. Sequencing was performed on blood, taken from a patient who underwent chemoradiotherapy. This rearrangement joins TRBV6-6 to TRBJ2-1; TRBD1 is a possible D gene (5 bases). The sequence derives from a human donor with HPV-associated anogenital cancer. Here the CDR3 DNA reads TGTGCCAGCAGTTTGACAGAGTACTCCTACAATGAGCAGTTCTTC. This codes for CASSLTEYSYNEQFF.